The next 30 T cell receptor beta chains were all read from a single sample in a study of blood T cell repertoires in COVID-19. Sequencing was performed with immunoSEQ multiplex PCR; in TCRdb, only in-frame clones are kept and a portion is missing. Among roughly 70,000 clones listed, about four fifths were seen once. The sequenced material came from peripheral blood. The source of these receptors is a human donor in a cohort sampled during active COVID-19.

The chain carries TRBV30 and TRBJ1-5; 10 nucleotides match TRBD1. The length of the CDR3 is 15 residues. Germline CDR1 and CDR2: GTSNPN and SVGIG (reference sequence). Trimming removed 4 bases from V and 3 bases from J; junction bases left unmatched: 6. This CDR3 reads CAWTYGTGDNQPQHF. The CDR3 bases are TGTGCCTGGACCTACGGGACAGGGGACAATCAGCCCCAGCATTTT.

The V and J genes are TRBV11-2 and TRBJ2-5; maybe TRBD2 (6 bases). Trimming took off 1 base at V and 2 bases at J, with 11 bases between the two ends. This CDR3 is built from 15 residues. The V gene's germline CDR1 is SGHAT and CDR2 FQNNGV. This CDR3 is CASSLVAGSQETQYF. Written as DNA, the CDR3 is TGTGCCAGCAGCTTAGTTGCGGGGTCTCAAGAGACCCAGTACTTC.

This chain uses TRBV5-1 with TRBJ2-7, with 9 nucleotides matching TRBD2. CDR1 and CDR2 from the germline V gene are SGHRS and YFSETQ. CDR3 size: 14 residues. V was clipped by 1 base and J by 5 bases; unmatched bases: 4. The CDR3 loop reads CASSLSSSGNEQYF. As DNA, the CDR3 is TGCGCCAGCAGCTTGTCGTCTAGCGGGAACGAGCAGTACTTC. Drawing the rest from reference TRBV5-1 and TRBJ2-7, the complete variable domain is KAGVTQTPRYLIKTRGQQVTLSCSPISGHRSVSWYQQTPGQGLQFLFEYFSETQRNKGNFPGRFSGRQFSNSRSEMNVSTLELGDSALYLCASSLSSSGNEQYFGPGTRLTVT.

The chain joins TRBV19 to TRBJ1-4; no firm D call. V was pared by 4 bases and J by 4 bases, with 13 bases between. CDR1 and CDR2 from the germline V gene are LNHDA and SQIVND (reference sequence). The CDR3 consists of 15 residues. The CDR3 region is CASSNSRGNNEKLFF. CDR3 coding DNA: TGTGCCAGTAGTAACTCGCGAGGCAATAATGAAAAACTGTTTTTT.

With respect to this clone: The identical CDR3 is also encoded by other nucleotide sequences in the sample. J is TRBJ2-7 and V is TRBV28; maybe TRBD1 (6 bases). Germline assignment: CDR1 MDHEN and CDR2 SYDVKM. V was shortened by 5 bases and J by 6 bases, with 8 bases between the two germline ends. This CDR3 is 11 amino acids long. For the CDR3, the DNA is TGTGCCAGCAGTCTCAGGGGCGAGCAGTACTTC. Translation gives CASSLRGEQYF. The variable domain in full, completed from reference TRBV28 and TRBJ2-7, reads DVKVTQSSRYLVKRTGEKVFLECVQDMDHENMFWYRQDPGLGLRLIYFSYDVKMKEKGDIPEGYSVSREKKERFSLILESASTNQTSMYLCASSLRGEQYFGPGTRLTVT.

This clone appeared once. The chain employs TRBV6-5 and TRBJ2-1, with 10 nucleotides matching TRBD2. This CDR3 comprises 16 residues. From germline, CDR1 is MNHEY and CDR2 SVGAGI. The V segment lost 4 bases and the J segment 8 bases; nucleotides outside the gene matches: 11. CDR3 loop: CASSSPSGRAGDEQFF. In nucleotides, the CDR3 is TGTGCCAGCAGTTCCCCCAGCGGGAGGGCGGGCGATGAGCAGTTCTTC.

The chain carries TRBV29-1 and TRBJ2-1; 13 bases match TRBD2. The CDR3 runs to 15 residues. Germline V gene sequence: CDR1 SQVTM, CDR2 ANQGSEA. V shed 5 bases, J shed 0 bases, and the junction held 1 base outside the gene matches. This CDR3 is CSVRTSGSSYNEQFF. The CDR3 nucleotides read TGCAGCGTTCGGACTAGCGGGAGCTCCTACAATGAGCAGTTCTTC.

The chain employs TRBV7-2 and TRBJ2-3; 7 bases align to TRBD1. The V gene end was trimmed by 4 bases and the J gene end by 2 bases; junction bases not matched to a gene: 9. CDR1 is SGHTA, CDR2 FQGNSA, per germline. The CDR3 is 16 amino acids. CDR3 bases: TGTGCCAGCAGCTCGACCGGGACAGCATACACAGATACGCAGTATTTT. Its protein product is CASSSTGTAYTDTQYF.

In DNA, the CDR3 is TGTGCCAGCAGCCTAGGGCGGGATACCGGGGAGCTGTTTTTT. Protein product: CASSLGRDTGELFF. This rearrangement joins TRBV11-2 to TRBJ2-2, with D possibly TRBD2 on 6 matching bases. Germline-derived CDR1 and CDR2 are SGHAT and FQNNGV. The CDR3 consists of 14 residues. Trimming stripped 5 bases from V and 5 bases from J, with 12 bases between.

This clone was counted a few times. The J gene is TRBJ2-7, the V gene TRBV3-1 (or the pseudogene TRBV3-2), with 7 positions matching TRBD1. The germline CDR1 and CDR2 sequences are LGHDT and YNNKEL (reference sequence). The CDR3 length is 12 residues. After removal of 3 bases from V and 9 bases from J, the junction contained 5 bases not matched to a gene. The CDR3 sequence is CASSHTGVLQYF. CDR3 bases: TGTGCCAGCAGCCATACAGGGGTACTGCAGTACTTC.

The V and J genes are TRBV12-3 or TRBV12-4 and TRBJ1-3; TRBD1 is a possible D gene (5 bases). The ends were cut back, 7 bases at V and 0 bases at J, with 7 bases in the middle. The CDR3 covers 13 residues. The CDR3 loop reads CASTGASGNTIYF. The CDR3 DNA is TGTGCCAGCACTGGGGCCTCTGGAAACACCATATATTTT.

The chain combines TRBV19 with TRBJ1-5, with 7 positions matching TRBD1. Germline V gene sequence: CDR1 LNHDA, CDR2 SQIVND (reference sequence). This CDR3 comprises 13 residues. V shed 10 bases and J 0 bases; nucleotides not matched to a gene: 3. CDR3 in DNA: TGTGCCACCCGACAGGGTAGCAATCAGCCCCAGCATTTT. Its translation is CATRQGSNQPQHF. Complete variable domain (other parts from reference TRBV19 and TRBJ1-5): DGGITQSPKYLFRKEGQNVTLSCEQNLNHDAMYWYRQDPGQGLRLIYYSQIVNDFQKGDIAEGYSVSREKKESFPLTVTSAQKNPTAFYLCATRQGSNQPQHFGDGTRLSIL.

This clone came up once. The V call is TRBV6-5, the J call TRBJ1-5; D is uncertain. The V and J ends lost 7 bases and 0 bases respectively, with 10 bases between them. In germline, CDR1 is MNHEY, CDR2 SVGAGI. This CDR3 spans 14 amino acids. As DNA, the CDR3 is TGTGCCAGCACCCCTATTTATAGCAATCAGCCCCAGCATTTT. Translating gives CASTPIYSNQPQHF.

The chain links TRBV18 to TRBJ2-7; TRBD2 is a possible D gene (5 bases). CDR3 length: 16 amino acids. Germline CDR1 reads KGHSH; CDR2 reads LQKENI. V was cut by 1 base and J by 0 bases, with 13 bases left in between. The CDR3, as DNA: TGTGCCAGCTCACCACAACAGCGGACGAGCTCCTACGAGCAGTACTTC. Amino acids: CASSPQQRTSSYEQYF. Full variable domain (outside the CDR3, taken from reference TRBV18 and TRBJ2-7): NAGVMQNPRHLVRRRGQEARLRCSPMKGHSHVYWYRQLPEEGLKFMVYLQKENIIDESGMPKERFSAEFPKEGPSILRIQQVVRGDSAAYFCASSPQQRTSSYEQYFGPGTRLTVT.

This clone was counted ten times or more. Here the CDR3 reads CASSSRQFPNYGYTF. The CDR3 nucleotides read TGTGCCAGCAGCTCCAGACAGTTCCCAAATTATGGCTACACCTTC. The J gene is TRBJ1-2, the V gene TRBV13, with D tentatively TRBD1 (5 bases). The CDR3 is 15 amino acids. Per the germline V gene, CDR1 is PRHDT and CDR2 is FYEKMQ (reference sequence). The V end lost 4 bases, the J end lost 5 bases, and 17 bases lay between the germline ends.

The rearrangement links TRBV7-9 to TRBJ2-1, with TRBD2 matching 8 bases. The CDR3 length is 15 residues. Germline CDR1 is SEHNR and CDR2 is FQNEAQ (reference sequence). J lost 3 bases, V lost 5 bases, and 6 bases had no gene match. The CDR3 is CASSQEGLGYNEQFF. DNA for the CDR3: TGTGCCAGCAGCCAAGAGGGACTAGGCTACAATGAGCAGTTCTTC.

The chain carries TRBV6-5 and TRBJ2-7, with a weak D call TRBD2 (5 bases). V lost 2 bases and J lost 3, with 11 bases in between. Germline values: CDR1 MNHEY, CDR2 SVGAGI. This CDR3 contains 14 residues. CDR3 residues: CASSYSWTGYEQYF. CDR3 coding DNA: TGTGCCAGCAGTTACAGCTGGACTGGCTACGAGCAGTACTTC.

The chain combines TRBV14 with TRBJ2-3; 7 positions match TRBD2. In germline, CDR1 is SGHDN, CDR2 FVKESK. CDR3 length: 14 amino acids. J was trimmed by 1 base and V by 7 bases; bases with no gene match: 5. The CDR3 region is CASKSLAGTDTQYF. CDR3 sequence (DNA): TGTGCCAGCAAATCGCTAGCGGGCACAGATACGCAGTATTTT. The variable domain in full, with the rest retrieved from reference TRBV14 and TRBJ2-3, is EAGVTQFPSHSVIEKGQTVTLRCDPISGHDNLYWYRRVMGKEIKFLLHFVKESKQDESGMPNNRFLAERTGGTYSTLKVQPAELEDSGVYFCASKSLAGTDTQYFGPGTRLTVL.

The rearrangement uses TRBV28 and TRBJ2-3, with 10 positions matching TRBD1. The V gene end was trimmed by 6 bases and the J gene end by 5 bases; junction bases not matched to a gene: 8. The CDR3 sequence is 15 residues long. From germline, CDR1 is MDHEN and CDR2 SYDVKM. The chain's CDR3 is CASSPPGTGVDTQYF. In DNA form, the CDR3 reads TGTGCCAGCAGCCCACCCGGGACAGGGGTAGATACGCAGTATTTT. The full variable domain, its missing parts supplied by reference TRBV28 and TRBJ2-3, is DVKVTQSSRYLVKRTGEKVFLECVQDMDHENMFWYRQDPGLGLRLIYFSYDVKMKEKGDIPEGYSVSREKKERFSLILESASTNQTSMYLCASSPPGTGVDTQYFGPGTRLTVL.

The V call is TRBV20-1, the J call TRBJ2-7, with TRBD1 matching 10 bases. The CDR3 runs 14 residues. After removal of 3 bases from V and 3 bases from J, the junction contained 5 bases not matched to a gene. The germline CDR1 and CDR2 sequences are DFQATT and SNEGSKA (reference sequence). In DNA, the CDR3 is TGCAGTGCTAGTAGCGGGACAGGGGTCTACGAGCAGTACTTC. Translating it yields CSASSGTGVYEQYF.

This chain links TRBV19 with TRBJ2-5; TRBD2 aligns across 9 bases. V was pared by 3 bases and J by 5 bases, with 13 bases of the junction left unmatched. Germline V gives CDR1 LNHDA, CDR2 SQIVND (reference sequence). This CDR3 region has 17 residues. The DNA for the CDR3 is TGTGCCAGTAGTATCCCAAGCGGGAGGTTCGGGTCGGAGACCCAGTACTTC. It encodes CASSIPSGRFGSETQYF.

Here the CDR3 reads CAWSGGTGSNNEKLFF. DNA for the CDR3: TGTGCCTGGAGCGGCGGGACAGGCTCGAATAATGAAAAACTGTTTTTT. This chain links TRBV30 with TRBJ1-4, with TRBD1 identical over 8 bases. This CDR3 has 16 residues. V shed 3 bases and J 4 bases; nucleotides not matched to a gene: 10. CDR1 and CDR2 from the germline V gene are GTSNPN and SVGIG (reference sequence).

The chain employs TRBV28 and TRBJ2-2, with D tentatively TRBD2 (5 bases). The CDR3 is 15 amino acids. With 6 bases removed from V and 2 bases from J, the gap between germline ends came to 13 bases. The germline CDR1 and CDR2 sequences are MDHEN and SYDVKM. The CDR3 reads CASSFGVFNTGELFF. Written as DNA, the CDR3 is TGTGCCAGCAGCTTCGGGGTGTTCAACACCGGGGAGCTGTTTTTT.

The chain links TRBV6-5 to TRBJ1-6; tentatively, D is TRBD1 (6 bases). The CDR3 covers 15 residues. V lost 5 bases and J lost 6, with 14 bases in between. Germline CDR1 and CDR2: MNHEY and SVGAGI. The CDR3 loop is CASSQRGAGNSPLHF. DNA for the CDR3: TGTGCCAGCAGTCAGCGGGGGGCTGGTAATTCACCCCTCCACTTT.

This rearrangement joins TRBV18 to TRBJ2-7, with D tentatively TRBD2 (6 bases). With 6 bases removed from V and 5 bases from J, the gap between germline ends came to 20 bases. CDR1 and CDR2 (germline): KGHSH, LQKENI. This CDR3 comprises 15 residues. The CDR3 spells CASSPQTSPGDEQYF. The DNA for the CDR3 is TGTGCCAGCTCCCCCCAGACTTCCCCGGGGGACGAGCAGTACTTC.

The rearrangement uses TRBV6-6 and TRBJ2-7, with 11 bases matching TRBD1. After removal of 5 bases from V and 5 bases from J, the junction contained 5 bases not matched to a gene. The CDR3 runs 14 residues. CDR1 is MNHNY, CDR2 SVGAGI, per germline (reference sequence). DNA of the CDR3: TGTGCCAGCAGTGGACAGGGGGCGCCTAACGAGCAGTACTTC. Translation gives CASSGQGAPNEQYF.

This chain links TRBV6-1 with TRBJ2-7; the D is unclear. Trimming shortened V by 2 bases and J by 5 bases, and 10 bases separated the two germline ends. The CDR3 covers 13 residues. The germline V gene encodes CDR1 MNHNS and CDR2 SASEGT. CDR3 DNA sequence: TGTGCCAGCAGTGAACCGAGGTGGGACGAGCAGTACTTC. Translation gives CASSEPRWDEQYF.

This clone was seen only once. V is TRBV7-9 and J is TRBJ2-7; TRBD2 aligns across 8 bases. Germline CDR1 is SEHNR and CDR2 is FQNEAQ (reference sequence). V shed 1 base and J 2 bases; nucleotides not matched to a gene: 16. The CDR3 has 19 residues. This CDR3 is CASSLGSLGRAGGTYEQYF. For the CDR3, the DNA is TGTGCCAGCAGCTTAGGCTCCCTAGGCCGGGCGGGAGGAACCTACGAGCAGTACTTC.

V usage is TRBV4-2 and J usage is TRBJ2-7; D perhaps matches TRBD1 (5 bases). This CDR3 comprises 13 residues. Germline CDR1 and CDR2: LGHNA and YNFKEQ. The V gene lost 1 base and the J gene lost 4 bases, with 8 bases spanning the gap. CDR3 nucleotide sequence: TGTGCCAGCAGCCAAGGGGGCAGGTACGAGCAGTACTTC. Translation: CASSQGGRYEQYF.

The CDR3: CASSLGGWSTGELFF. The CDR3 DNA reads as TGTGCCAGCAGTCTTGGAGGGTGGAGCACCGGGGAGCTGTTTTTT. V gene TRBV6-5 combines with J gene TRBJ2-2, with TRBD2 as a possible D gene (6 bases). Germline V gene sequence: CDR1 MNHEY, CDR2 SVGAGI. V lost 5 bases and J 4 bases, leaving 14 bases between the germline ends. The CDR3 sequence is 15 residues long.